This TCR beta chain was sequenced in a study of shared clonotypes between healthy human individuals. Selected positively for CCR7 and CD45RO-negative, naive CD8 cells excluded terminally differentiated effector memory CD45RA+ cells. Method: immunoSEQ multiplex PCR; TCRdb's copy keeps in-frame clones and lacks some. This table has over 2 million clones, about 95% appearing once. The CDR3 runs to 15 residues. Germline V gene lookup returns CDR1 LNHDA and CDR2 SQIVND (reference sequence). V dropped 3 bases and J dropped 4 bases, with 14 bases sitting between them. This sequence originates from a man between 18 and 35 years old in good health. The chain is built from TRBV19 and TRBJ2-3; D possibly uses TRBD1 or TRBD2 (5 bases each). Sequencing was done on a sample of naive CD8+ T cells sorted from blood. Written as DNA, the CDR3 is TGTGCCAGTAGTATTGAGGGGAGTCTGGCAGATACGCAGTATTTT. Translating it yields CASSIEGSLADTQYF.